The 8 T cell receptor beta chains below come from one sample, sequenced in a study of molecular identifiers for immune sequencing clone quantification (dated 2018 in TCRdb). The method was PCR. The instrument given in TCRdb is Illumina HiSeq 4000. TCRdb ran its own pipeline on the public reads, namely fastp trimming at Q25 and MiXCR clone calling, and kept in-frame beta chains. Each entry is one CDR3 protein sequence, shown with its most common DNA and genes. The sample table contains 60,000 to 70,000 distinct CDR3 sequences; only one count was recorded for about a sixth of them. The ten largest account for over 1.3% of the sample. The sequenced material came from naive CD8+ T cells from blood, with Jurkat cell RNA spiked in. The meaning of the sample's cell subset or site label: FACS-sorted CD8+CD4-CCR7+CD45RA+ naive T cells. The receptors derive from a human donor in good health. Some libraries in this study had Jurkat cell RNA spiked in.

This clonotype has a count of ten or more. The chain combines TRBV7-8 with TRBJ2-3; perhaps TRBD2 as D (5 bases). The CDR3 spans 17 residues. The germline V gene encodes CDR1 SGHVS and CDR2 FQNEAQ. V was clipped by 4 bases and J by 8 bases, with 25 bases between them. The CDR3 region has the DNA TGTGCCAGCAGCTCCAGCGAACTAGGGTTACGGGGTGCTACGCAGTATTTT. Its translation: CASSSSELGLRGATQYF. The full variable domain, in which reference TRBV7-8 and TRBJ2-3 provide the parts outside the CDR3, is GAGVSQSPRYKVAKRGQDVALRCDPISGHVSLFWYQQALGQGPEFLTYFQNEAQLDKSGLPSDRFFAERPEGSVSTLKIQRTQQEDSAVYLCASSSSELGLRGATQYFGPGTRLTVL.

This clonotype has at least ten counts. V gene TRBV11-1 combines with J gene TRBJ2-4, with TRBD2 matching 12 bases. V trimming: 5 bases; J trimming: 4 bases; junction bases outside the gene matches: 9. The CDR3 is made up of 17 amino acids. Germline-derived CDR1 and CDR2 are SGHAT and FQDESV (reference sequence). The CDR3 protein is CASSTRTSGALKNIQYF. The DNA of the CDR3 is TGTGCCAGCAGCACCCGGACTAGCGGGGCCCTTAAAAACATTCAGTACTTC.

For this clonotype: With a much larger clone just one base away, this may be a read error. The chain joins TRBV13 to TRBJ2-7, with D perhaps TRBD1 (5 bases). This CDR3 is built from 14 residues. CDR1 is PRHDT, CDR2 FYEKMQ, per germline (reference sequence). The CDR3 DNA sequence: TGTGCCAGCAGCTCTGGACAAGGGGCCTACGAGCGGTACTTC. It specifies CASSSGQGAYERYF.

This clonotype has ten or more counts. The rearrangement joins TRBV23-1 to TRBJ1-1; D gene unclear. TRBV23-1 is filed as an ORF, its function uncertain. V lost 1 base, J lost 6 bases, and 18 bases lay in between. This CDR3 is 16 amino acids long. The CDR3: CASSQFPGGGSAEAFF. CDR3 coding DNA: TGCGCCAGCAGTCAATTTCCAGGCGGAGGTTCGGCTGAAGCTTTCTTT.

Regarding this clonotype: Because it lacks the conserved phenylalanine or tryptophan at the end, this CDR3 is likely a read error. J is TRBJ1-2 and V is TRBV12-5; tentatively, D is TRBD1 (5 bases). CDR3 length: 13 amino acids. Trimming stripped 0 bases from V and 5 bases from J, with 7 bases between. The germline V gene has CDR1 LGHNT and CDR2 FRNRAP. The DNA of the CDR3 is TGTGCTAGTGGTTTGGTTGGGGCATATGGCTACACCTCC. It encodes CASGLVGAYGYTS.

This clonotype was found many times. The V gene is TRBV5-6, the J gene TRBJ2-7; 8 nucleotides match TRBD2. Unmatched junction bases numbered 6, after V lost 4 bases and J lost 3 bases. Germline CDR1 is SGHDT and CDR2 is YYEEEE. This CDR3 contains 14 residues. The chain's CDR3 is CASSPGTRDYEQYF. CDR3 sequence (DNA): TGTGCCAGCAGCCCTGGGACTAGAGACTACGAGCAGTACTTC. The full variable domain, in which reference TRBV5-6 and TRBJ2-7 provide the parts outside the CDR3, is DAGVTQSPTHLIKTRGQQVTLRCSPKSGHDTVSWYQQALGQGPQFIFQYYEEEERQRGNFPDRFSGHQFPNYSSELNVNALLLGDSALYLCASSPGTRDYEQYFGPGTRLTVT.

This clonotype has a count of ten or more. This rearrangement joins TRBV3-1 to TRBJ2-7; D may be TRBD2 (6 bases). V shed 3 bases and J shed 2 bases, with 11 bases lying between them. The CDR3 length is 14 residues. CDR1 is LGHDT and CDR2 is YNNKEL in the germline V gene (reference sequence). CDR3 region: CASSQTSSPYEQYF. In nucleotides, the CDR3 is TGTGCCAGCAGCCAGACTAGTAGCCCCTACGAGCAGTACTTC.

At least ten counts were recorded for this clonotype. V and J are TRBV7-6 and TRBJ2-3, with D unclear. The germline V and J ends were trimmed by 1 base and 4 bases, with 3 bases remaining between them. The CDR3 has 12 residues. CDR1 is SGHVS and CDR2 is FNYEAQ in the germline V gene. In nucleotides, the CDR3 is TGTGCCAGCAGCTTAGGGCCAGATACGCAGTATTTT. Translated: CASSLGPDTQYF.